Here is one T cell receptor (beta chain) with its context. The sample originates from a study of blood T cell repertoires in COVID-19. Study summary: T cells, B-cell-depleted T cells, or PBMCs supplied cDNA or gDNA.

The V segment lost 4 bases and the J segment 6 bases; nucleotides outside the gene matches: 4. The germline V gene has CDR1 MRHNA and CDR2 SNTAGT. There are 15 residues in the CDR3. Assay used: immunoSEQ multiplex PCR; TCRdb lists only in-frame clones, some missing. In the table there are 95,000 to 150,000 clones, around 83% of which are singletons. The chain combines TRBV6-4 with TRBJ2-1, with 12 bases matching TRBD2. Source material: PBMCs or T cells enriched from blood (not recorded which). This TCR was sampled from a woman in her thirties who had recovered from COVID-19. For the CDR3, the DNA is TGTGCCAGCAGTGGAGGACTAGCGGGACTCAATGAGCAGTTCTTC. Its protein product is CASSGGLAGLNEQFF.